This TCR beta chain was identified in a study of T and B cells in COVID-19 patients. TRB rearrangements were amplified by multiplex PCR with BIOMED2 TRB-A/B primers. TCRdb ran MiXCR on the multiplex PCR reads and lists one entry per CDR3 protein. The sample holds over 10,000 distinct CDR3 sequences; 25% are singletons and the top ten take 4% to 5%. Blood genomic DNA input for TRB amplification was roughly 230-550 ng. A few counts support this clonotype. Sequenced input: blood. This clonotype was sampled from a human donor who had recovered from COVID-19.

The CDR3 loop is CASSQEQLAAYNEQFF. CDR3 nucleotide sequence: TGTGCCAGCAGCCAAGAGCAACTAGCGGCATACAATGAGCAGTTCTTC. The chain recombines TRBV14 with TRBJ2-1; 8 nucleotides agree with TRBD2. V gave up 0 bases and J gave up 4 bases; unmatched junction bases: 5. Germline V gives CDR1 SGHDN, CDR2 FVKESK. The CDR3 length is 16 residues.